This T cell receptor (beta chain) was recorded in a study of OX40 agonist ivuxolimab in advanced cancers. Study-level background: Patients were treated with ivuxolimab, an agonistic anti-OX40 (CD134) antibody. Participants averaged approximately 65 years of age (range roughly 23 to 80) and were roughly 83% male.

V lost 10 bases to trimming and J lost 9 bases; unmatched junction nucleotides: 13. The CDR3 runs to 13 residues. Germline V lookup: CDR1 SNHLY, CDR2 FYNNEI. Assay used: immunoSEQ multiplex PCR; TCRdb lists only in-frame clones, some missing. The table lists around 10,000 clones, over 60% of them singletons. The timepoints at which blood was sampled were baseline, cycle 4 day 1, and cycle 7 day 1. The chain couples TRBV2 to TRBJ2-7, with TRBD1 identical over 9 bases. The sequencing used CD4+ or CD8+ T cells sorted from blood, collected in a trial of the OX40 agonist ivuxolimab. The TCR comes from an adult with an advanced solid tumor such as melanoma, head and neck, liver or kidney cancer. The CDR3 region is CAMPMGQGRGQYF. CDR3 bases: TGTGCCATGCCCATGGGACAGGGTCGTGGGCAGTACTTC.